The 9 T cell receptor beta chains presented below share a single source sample, sequenced in a study of blood T cell repertoires in COVID-19. TCRdb's table, derived via immunoSEQ multiplex PCR, lists solely in-frame clones and lacks some. The repertoire holds about 52,000 clones, with about 82% as singletons. Source material: peripheral blood. Receptors were obtained from a woman aged 80 or over with acute or convalescent COVID-19.

The chain joins TRBV13 to TRBJ1-2; a weak D match, TRBD1 (5 bases). Trimming shortened V by 2 bases and J by 0 bases, and 13 bases separated the two germline ends. Germline values: CDR1 PRHDT, CDR2 FYEKMQ (reference sequence). CDR3 length: 16 residues. The CDR3 is CASSLITGAPNYGYTF. Here the CDR3 DNA reads TGTGCCAGCAGCTTAATTACTGGGGCCCCTAACTATGGCTACACCTTC.

This chain connects TRBV9 to TRBJ1-5; TRBD1 agrees at 8 bases. Germline V lookup: CDR1 SGDLS, CDR2 YYNGEE. Losses at the gene ends were 0 bases for V and 12 bases for J; bases not matched to a gene: 8. The CDR3 loop spans 14 amino acids. The CDR3 region is CASSVEAGGRVQHF. In DNA, the CDR3 is TGTGCCAGCAGCGTAGAGGCAGGGGGCCGGGTCCAGCATTTT.

Only a few counts were recorded for this clone. The V call is TRBV9, the J call TRBJ2-2; 14 nucleotides match TRBD2. Germline trimming cut 2 bases from V and 4 bases from J; bases unmatched to any gene: 7. Per germline, CDR1 SGDLS and CDR2 YYNGEE. The length of the CDR3 is 18 residues. The CDR3 reads CASSVGLAGAGGTGELFF. For the CDR3, the DNA is TGTGCCAGCAGCGTGGGACTAGCGGGAGCGGGTGGCACCGGGGAGCTGTTTTTT.

The V gene is TRBV5-1, the J gene TRBJ2-2; 11 bases are a match to TRBD2. Losses at the gene ends were 1 base for V and 0 bases for J; bases not matched to a gene: 11. The CDR3 has 20 residues. CDR1 is SGHRS, CDR2 YFSETQ, per germline. In DNA form, the CDR3 reads TGCGCCAGCAGCTTGAGCGGGCGACTAGCGGGGCTTGCGAACACCGGGGAGCTGTTTTTT. It specifies CASSLSGRLAGLANTGELFF.

The chain recombines TRBV19 with TRBJ2-7; D is perhaps TRBD1 (7 bases). V lost 3 bases and J 6 bases, leaving 15 bases between the germline ends. This CDR3 region has 14 residues. Germline CDR1 reads LNHDA; CDR2 reads SQIVND (reference sequence). The DNA for the CDR3 is TGTGCCAGTAGTATTGGTAGGAGGGGGCCCGAGCAGTACTTC. It is translated as CASSIGRRGPEQYF.

The chain has TRBV6-1 and TRBJ1-2; a possible D gene is TRBD1 (5 bases). V dropped 0 bases and J dropped 8 bases, with 7 bases sitting between them. The CDR3 is 12 residues long. CDR1 and CDR2 from the germline V gene are MNHNS and SASEGT. The CDR3 spells CASSEAGLGYTF. In DNA, the CDR3 is TGTGCCAGCAGTGAAGCGGGGCTCGGCTACACCTTC.

The rearrangement uses TRBV9 and TRBJ1-6; D is uncertain. V lost 3 bases, J lost 7 bases, and 11 bases lay in between. Germline V gene sequence: CDR1 SGDLS, CDR2 YYNGEE. The CDR3 length is 14 residues. This chain's CDR3 is CASSEVQRNSPLHF. CDR3 nucleotide sequence: TGTGCCAGCAGCGAGGTACAGAGAAATTCACCCCTCCACTTT.

V usage is TRBV7-9 and J usage is TRBJ1-1; perhaps TRBD1 as D (5 bases). Germline V gene lookup returns CDR1 SEHNR and CDR2 FQNEAQ (reference sequence). Trimming removed 4 bases from V and 9 bases from J, with 12 bases in between. This CDR3 spans 12 amino acids. CDR3 coding DNA: TGTGCCAGCAGCTCGCAGACAGCTCAAGCTTTCTTT. This gives the protein CASSSQTAQAFF.

The chain employs TRBV18 and TRBJ1-5; D call uncertain. Germline values: CDR1 KGHSH, CDR2 LQKENI. V lost 3 bases and J 1 base, leaving 10 bases between the germline ends. This CDR3 is 15 amino acids long. CDR3 nucleotides: TGTGCCAGCTCACCCTTTGTACACAGCAATCAGCCCCAGCATTTT. As protein: CASSPFVHSNQPQHF.